The 17 T cell receptor beta chains in this list originate from one sample, sequenced in a study of cytomegalovirus exposure and HLA in healthy donors. Primers: 60 Vbeta forward and 13 Jbeta reverse. Produced via immunoSEQ multiplex PCR; TCRdb's table is partial and in-frame only. Of some 140,000 clones listed, 60% to 85% are singletons. The specimen sequenced was PBMCs. These receptors all stem from a young woman in good health and CMV-seronegative.

This chain uses TRBV11-2 with TRBJ2-5; the D gene is possibly TRBD2 (6 bases). Per the germline V gene, CDR1 is SGHAT and CDR2 is FQNNGV. V lost 5 bases and J 4 bases, leaving 20 bases between the germline ends. The CDR3 spans 16 residues. The CDR3 region has the DNA TGTGCCAGCAGCCCGCGTTCAGGGCAGGGAGGAGAGACCCAGTACTTC. Translating it yields CASSPRSGQGGETQYF.

This sequence joins TRBV6-5 and TRBJ1-1; D call uncertain. The CDR3 length is 13 residues. Per germline, CDR1 MNHEY and CDR2 SVGAGI. Trimming shortened V by 6 bases and J by 2 bases, and 10 bases separated the two germline ends. DNA for the CDR3: TGTGCCAGCAGCCTCCGGGTTAACACTGAAGCTTTCTTT. This gives the protein CASSLRVNTEAFF.

In its sample, this clone was seen a few times. The chain joins TRBV30 to TRBJ2-7; the match to TRBD2 covers 7 bases. The CDR3 runs 14 residues. The ends lost 1 base at V and 1 base at J; junction bases unmatched: 4. The germline V gene encodes CDR1 GTSNPN and CDR2 SVGIG (reference sequence). The CDR3 protein is CAWSASGVSYEQYF. CDR3 DNA sequence: TGTGCCTGGAGTGCCAGCGGGGTATCCTACGAGCAGTACTTC.

The chain couples TRBV29-1 to TRBJ2-7, with 7 bases identical to TRBD2. The CDR3 runs to 11 residues. J gave up 3 bases and V 7 bases, and 3 bases lay outside the gene matches. Per the germline V gene, CDR1 is SQVTM and CDR2 is ANQGSEA. CDR3 protein: CSGGGGYEQYF. CDR3 in DNA: TGCAGCGGTGGGGGGGGCTACGAGCAGTACTTC.

The chain has TRBV10-2 and TRBJ2-2; 9 bases agree with TRBD2. The CDR3 has 17 amino acids. The V and J ends lost 3 bases and 4 bases, in that order; junction bases with no gene match: 9. Looked up from germline, CDR1 is WSHSY and CDR2 is SAAADI. The CDR3 DNA reads TGCGCCAGCAGTGATTTGGGCGGGAGGGATGGCACCGGGGAGCTGTTTTTT. Its translation is CASSDLGGRDGTGELFF.

This clone was counted between two and nine times. J is TRBJ2-7 and V is TRBV5-6, with 8 bases identical to TRBD2. Per the germline V gene, CDR1 is SGHDT and CDR2 is YYEEEE. The CDR3 contains 14 residues. V was clipped by 4 bases and J by 0 bases; unmatched bases: 3. CDR3 loop: CASSPGTSSYEQYF. The DNA of the CDR3 is TGTGCCAGCAGCCCTGGGACTAGCTCCTACGAGCAGTACTTC.

This chain connects TRBV15 to TRBJ2-1, with TRBD2 identical over 7 bases. V gave up 2 bases and J gave up 2 bases; unmatched junction bases: 3. This CDR3 region has 15 residues. Germline V CDR1 and CDR2: LNHNV, YYDKDF (reference sequence). The CDR3 coding sequence is TGTGCCACCAGCAGAAGCGGGACTACCTACAATGAGCAGTTCTTC. Its translation is CATSRSGTTYNEQFF. The whole variable domain, remainder taken from reference TRBV15 and TRBJ2-1, is DAMVIQNPRYQVTQFGKPVTLSCSQTLNHNVMYWYQQKSSQAPKLLFHYYDKDFNNEADTPDNFQSRRPNTSFCFLDIRSPGLGDTAMYLCATSRSGTTYNEQFFGPGTRLTVL.

The CDR3 protein is CAWNDGRAGGYTF. The CDR3 DNA sequence: TGTGCCTGGAACGACGGGAGGGCTGGGGGCTACACCTTC. The chain couples TRBV30 to TRBJ1-2, with D hard to call. This CDR3 spans 13 amino acids. Germline lookup yields CDR1 GTSNPN and CDR2 SVGIG (reference sequence). The V end lost 4 bases, the J end lost 8 bases, and 17 bases lay between the germline ends.

The chain employs TRBV5-8 and TRBJ1-5; no firm D call. CDR1 is SGHTS, CDR2 YDEGEE, per germline. CDR3 length: 13 residues. V was shortened by 1 base and J by 11 bases, with 13 bases between the two germline ends. The DNA of the CDR3 is TGTGCCAGCAGCTTGAGGGAGCCTTTAGCCCAGCATTTT. Translated, it gives CASSLREPLAQHF.

The V call is TRBV4-1, the J call TRBJ2-1; TRBD1 matches at 9 bases. Trimming took 0 bases from V and 6 from J; bases not matched to a gene: 6. CDR1 is MGHRA and CDR2 is YSYEKL in the germline V gene. The CDR3 runs 16 residues. Here the CDR3 reads CASSQDLGTGSNEQFF. CDR3 bases: TGCGCCAGCAGCCAAGATCTTGGGACAGGGAGCAATGAGCAGTTCTTC.

V usage is TRBV7-2 and J usage is TRBJ2-7, with D possibly TRBD1 on 6 matching bases. V shed 5 bases and J shed 0 bases, with 11 bases lying between them. This CDR3 region has 14 residues. Germline V gene sequence: CDR1 SGHTA, CDR2 FQGNSA. DNA of the CDR3: TGTGCCAGCAGCACAGGGCGGGTCTCCTACGAGCAGTACTTC. Translating it yields CASSTGRVSYEQYF.

This clone was picked up one time. V gene TRBV29-1 combines with J gene TRBJ1-2; possibly TRBD1 for D (6 bases). Germline V gene data show CDR1 as SQVTM and CDR2 as ANQGSEA. The CDR3 totals 14 residues. Trimming took 7 bases from V and 5 from J, leaving 20 bases between them. CDR3 coding DNA: TGCAGCGCCTATAGGGGGGGGAAAGGGTATGGCTACACCTTC. It encodes CSAYRGGKGYGYTF. Looking up the rest from reference TRBV29-1 and TRBJ1-2 gives the full variable domain: SAVISQKPSRDICQRGTSLTIQCQVDSQVTMMFWYRQQPGQSLTLIATANQGSEATYESGFVIDKFPISRPNLTFSTLTVSNMSPEDSSIYLCSAYRGGKGYGYTFGSGTRLTVV.

This chain links TRBV9 with TRBJ2-3, with 13 bases fitting TRBD2. The V and J ends lost 3 bases and 1 base, in that order; junction bases with no gene match: 2. Germline-derived CDR1 and CDR2 are SGDLS and YYNGEE. The CDR3 has 16 residues. As DNA, the CDR3 is TGTGCCAGCAGCGGGGGGACTAGCGGGGGCACAGATACGCAGTATTTT. This sequence encodes CASSGGTSGGTDTQYF.

The V call is TRBV6-1, the J call TRBJ1-5; D is unclear. This CDR3 spans 14 amino acids. Trimming cost V 7 bases and J 3 bases, with 13 bases left between them. Germline lookup yields CDR1 MNHNS and CDR2 SASEGT. This CDR3 reads CASNSGVLNQPQHF. CDR3 in DNA: TGTGCCAGCAATTCCGGGGTCCTCAATCAGCCCCAGCATTTT.

The J gene is TRBJ2-7, the V gene TRBV25-1, with 7 bases aligning to TRBD1. CDR3 size: 14 residues. V trimming: 5 bases; J trimming: 0 bases; junction bases outside the gene matches: 4. Germline loops: CDR1 MGHDK, CDR2 SYGVNS. CDR3 sequence (DNA): TGTGCCAGCAGTACCCGGGACAGCTCCTACGAGCAGTACTTC. Translating gives CASSTRDSSYEQYF.

The chain uses TRBV30 and TRBJ1-2; maybe TRBD1 (6 bases). CDR1 and CDR2 (germline): GTSNPN, SVGIG (reference sequence). V was pared by 2 bases and J by 9 bases, with 16 bases between. This CDR3 has 13 residues. The CDR3 loop reads CAWSPPGAPSYTF. CDR3 nucleotides: TGTGCCTGGAGTCCACCAGGGGCCCCGAGCTACACCTTC.

This clone was recorded only once. This sequence joins TRBV6-1 and TRBJ2-4; possible D gene TRBD1, 6 bases. Trimming took 7 bases from V and 14 from J, leaving 15 bases between them. From germline, CDR1 is MNHNS and CDR2 SASEGT. This CDR3 has 11 residues. This chain's CDR3 is CASTKKGDKYF. The CDR3 DNA is TGTGCCAGCACTAAAAAGGGGGATAAGTACTTC.